This entry lists 8 T cell receptor beta chains sequenced from one sample in a study of T cell repertoires in cytomegalovirus infection. One entry per CDR3 protein results from TCRdb running MiXCR on the reads. The table records hundreds of thousands of distinct CDR3 sequences, approximately 42% of them present only once. These receptors have no identified antigens. The source was cultured PBMCs, collected from culture after CMV antigen stimulation. The receptors were gathered from a human donor in good health (CMV status not recorded). Some clones in this sample may be carry-over from other donors' samples.

The CDR3 reads CASSFSGGGNTEAFF. The CDR3 DNA reads as TGTGCCAGCAGCTTCTCAGGGGGCGGAAACACTGAAGCTTTCTTT. V gene TRBV5-5 combines with J gene TRBJ1-1, with 8 bases matching TRBD1. Per the germline V gene, CDR1 is SGHKS and CDR2 is YYEKEE (reference sequence). The junction had 5 bases not matched to a gene; V was cut back by 2 bases and J by 2 bases. This CDR3 is 15 amino acids long.

This clonotype has more than one count but fewer than ten. The rearrangement uses TRBV7-2 and TRBJ1-1; D unresolved. CDR3 length equals 16 residues. V was shortened by 1 base and J by 5 bases, with 17 bases between the two germline ends. Germline assignment: CDR1 SGHTA and CDR2 FQGNSA. The CDR3 here is CASSLVGFGRATEAFF. The CDR3 DNA sequence: TGTGCCAGCAGCTTAGTAGGGTTCGGGAGGGCAACTGAAGCTTTCTTT.

The chain employs TRBV19 and TRBJ1-5; D remains ambiguous. The CDR3 consists of 12 residues. Germline V gene sequence: CDR1 LNHDA, CDR2 SQIVND (reference sequence). Trimming removed 4 bases at V and 12 bases at J, with 13 bases between. The CDR3 region has the DNA TGTGCCAGTAGTACGAGCAGCCTATTCCAGCATTTT. Its protein is CASSTSSLFQHF.

This clonotype was seen just once. The rearrangement uses TRBV10-3 and TRBJ2-5; no clear D gene. Germline V lookup: CDR1 ENHRY, CDR2 SYGVKD. This CDR3 has 11 residues. V dropped 8 bases and J dropped 0 bases, with 4 bases sitting between them. In nucleotides, the CDR3 is TGTGCCATCCGGGACCAAGAGACCCAGTACTTC. This sequence encodes CAIRDQETQYF.

The gene calls are TRBV6-5 and TRBJ1-1, with a weak D call TRBD1 (5 bases). Trimming cost V 2 bases and J 1 base, with 8 bases left between them. The germline V gene encodes CDR1 MNHEY and CDR2 SVGAGI. The CDR3 loop spans 14 amino acids. This CDR3 is CASSYGAPNTEAFF. CDR3 sequence (DNA): TGTGCCAGCAGTTACGGGGCCCCGAACACTGAAGCTTTCTTT.

On this clonotype itself: Sequence at one end of the junction differs from germline and may be a read error. The rearrangement uses TRBV7-2 and TRBJ2-2, with 11 positions matching TRBD2. The germline V gene encodes CDR1 SGHTA and CDR2 FQGNSA. The length of the CDR3 is 16 residues. As DNA, the CDR3 is TGTGCCAGCAGCTTCTCGACTAGCGGGATTGCCGGGGAGCTGATTTTT. It is translated as CASSFSTSGIAGELIF.

The rearrangement links TRBV29-1 to TRBJ2-7, with D perhaps TRBD1 (8 bases). The CDR3 covers 15 residues. V dropped 6 bases and J dropped 5 bases, with 23 bases sitting between them. The V gene's germline CDR1 is SQVTM and CDR2 ANQGSEA. CDR3 coding DNA: TGCAGCGTATCCCCCTACAGGGGGAGGGCCGACGAGCAGTACTTC. It translates to CSVSPYRGRADEQYF.

The CDR3: CASSLRMGNEQFF. CDR3 in DNA: TGTGCCAGCAGTTTAAGGATGGGCAATGAGCAGTTCTTC. This rearrangement joins TRBV7-2 to TRBJ2-1; no firm D call. Per the germline V gene, CDR1 is SGHTA and CDR2 is FQGNSA. CDR3 length equals 13 residues. Deletions cut 6 bases from V and 6 bases from J, with 12 bases between. The full variable domain, rest sourced from reference TRBV7-2 and TRBJ2-1, is GAGVSQSPSNKVTEKGKDVELRCDPISGHTALYWYRQSLGQGLEFLIYFQGNSAPDKSGLPSDRFSAERTGGSVSTLTIQRTQQEDSAVYLCASSLRMGNEQFFGPGTRLTVL.